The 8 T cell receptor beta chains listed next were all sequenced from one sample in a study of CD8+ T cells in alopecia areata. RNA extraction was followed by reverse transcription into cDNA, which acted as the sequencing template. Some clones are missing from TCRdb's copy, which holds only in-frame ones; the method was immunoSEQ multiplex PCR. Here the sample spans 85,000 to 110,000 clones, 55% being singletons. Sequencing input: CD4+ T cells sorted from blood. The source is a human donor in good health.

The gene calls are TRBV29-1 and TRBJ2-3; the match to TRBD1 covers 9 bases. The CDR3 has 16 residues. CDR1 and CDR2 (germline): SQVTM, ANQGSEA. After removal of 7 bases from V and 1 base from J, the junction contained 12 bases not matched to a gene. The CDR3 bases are TGCAGCGCCCAACGTTACCGGGACAGGGGCACAGATACGCAGTATTTT. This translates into CSAQRYRDRGTDTQYF.

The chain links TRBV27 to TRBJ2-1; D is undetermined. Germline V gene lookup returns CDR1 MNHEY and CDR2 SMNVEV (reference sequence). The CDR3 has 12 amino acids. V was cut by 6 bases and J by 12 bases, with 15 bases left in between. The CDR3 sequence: CASSPTVRAQFF. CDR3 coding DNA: TGTGCCAGCAGCCCTACGGTCCGTGCGCAGTTCTTC.

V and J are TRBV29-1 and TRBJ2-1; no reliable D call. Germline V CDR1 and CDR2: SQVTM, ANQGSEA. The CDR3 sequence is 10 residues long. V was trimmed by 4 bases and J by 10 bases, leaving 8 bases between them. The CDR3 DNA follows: TGCAGCGTTGGTGAGGTCGAGCAGTTCTTC. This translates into CSVGEVEQFF.

This chain's CDR3 is CAWGNGGRYEQYF. The CDR3 nucleotides read TGTGCCTGGGGTAACGGGGGGAGATACGAGCAGTACTTC. The rearrangement links TRBV30 to TRBJ2-7; 7 nucleotides agree with TRBD2. Trimming removed 5 bases from V and 4 bases from J; junction bases left unmatched: 8. The CDR3 spans 13 residues. In germline, CDR1 is GTSNPN, CDR2 SVGIG (reference sequence).

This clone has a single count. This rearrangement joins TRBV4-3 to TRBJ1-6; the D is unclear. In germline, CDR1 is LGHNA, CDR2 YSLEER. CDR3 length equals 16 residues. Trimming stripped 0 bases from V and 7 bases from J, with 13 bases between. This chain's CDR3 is CASSQEGKKLNSPLHF. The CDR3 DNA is TGCGCCAGCAGCCAAGAGGGGAAAAAATTAAATTCACCCCTCCACTTT.

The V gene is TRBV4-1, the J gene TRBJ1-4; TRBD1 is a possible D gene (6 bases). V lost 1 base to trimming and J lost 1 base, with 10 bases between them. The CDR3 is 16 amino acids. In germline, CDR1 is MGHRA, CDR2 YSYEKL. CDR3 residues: CASSQAQGVTNEKLFF. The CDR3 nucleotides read TGCGCCAGCAGCCAAGCACAGGGAGTAACTAATGAAAAACTGTTTTTT.

The chain's CDR3 is CAWGFGAQPQHF. The CDR3 DNA sequence: TGTGCCTGGGGGTTCGGGGCTCAGCCCCAGCATTTT. The V call is TRBV30, the J call TRBJ1-5; tentative D call: TRBD1 (5 bases). Germline CDR1 and CDR2: GTSNPN and SVGIG (reference sequence). The CDR3 spans 12 residues. Trimming removed 5 bases at V and 6 bases at J, with 11 bases between.

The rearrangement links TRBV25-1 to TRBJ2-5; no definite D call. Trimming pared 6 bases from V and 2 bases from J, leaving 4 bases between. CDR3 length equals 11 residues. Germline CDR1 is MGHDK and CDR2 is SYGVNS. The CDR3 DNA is TGTGCCAGCAGACAGCAAGAGACCCAGTACTTC. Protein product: CASRQQETQYF.